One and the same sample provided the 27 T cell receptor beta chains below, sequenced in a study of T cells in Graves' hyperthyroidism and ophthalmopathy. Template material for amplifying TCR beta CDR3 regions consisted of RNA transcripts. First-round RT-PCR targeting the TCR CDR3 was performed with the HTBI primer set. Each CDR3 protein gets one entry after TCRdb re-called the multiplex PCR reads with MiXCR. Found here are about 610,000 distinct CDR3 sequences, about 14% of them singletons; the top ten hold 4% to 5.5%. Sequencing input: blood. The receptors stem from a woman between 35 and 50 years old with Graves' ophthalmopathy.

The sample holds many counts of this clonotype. The DNA of the CDR3 is TGTGCCAGCAGTTTACTTGGACTTTCCACCGGGGAGCTGTTTTTT. Protein: CASSLLGLSTGELFF. The chain uses TRBV12-3 or TRBV12-4 and TRBJ2-2, with D possibly TRBD2 on 5 matching bases. V lost 2 bases, J lost 4 bases, and 11 bases lay in between. The CDR3 is made up of 15 amino acids.

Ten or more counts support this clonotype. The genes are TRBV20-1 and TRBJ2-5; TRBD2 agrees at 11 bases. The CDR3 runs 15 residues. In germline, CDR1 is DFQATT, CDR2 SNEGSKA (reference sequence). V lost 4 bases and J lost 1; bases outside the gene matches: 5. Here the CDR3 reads CSATVAGGAQETQYF. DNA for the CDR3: TGCAGTGCTACAGTAGCGGGAGGGGCCCAAGAGACCCAGTACTTC.

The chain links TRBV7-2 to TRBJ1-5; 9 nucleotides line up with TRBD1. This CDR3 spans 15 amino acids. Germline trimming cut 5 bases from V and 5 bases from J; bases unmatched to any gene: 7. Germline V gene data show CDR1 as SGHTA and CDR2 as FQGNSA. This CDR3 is CASSPGTGKDQPQHF. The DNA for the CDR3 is TGTGCCAGCAGCCCCGGGACAGGGAAGGATCAGCCCCAGCATTTT.

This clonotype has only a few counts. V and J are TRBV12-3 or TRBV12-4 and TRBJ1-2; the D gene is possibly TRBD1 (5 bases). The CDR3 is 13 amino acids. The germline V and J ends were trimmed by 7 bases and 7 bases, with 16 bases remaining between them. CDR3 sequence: CASTQGILGGYTF. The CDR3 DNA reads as TGTGCCAGCACGCAGGGAATCCTTGGTGGCTACACCTTC.

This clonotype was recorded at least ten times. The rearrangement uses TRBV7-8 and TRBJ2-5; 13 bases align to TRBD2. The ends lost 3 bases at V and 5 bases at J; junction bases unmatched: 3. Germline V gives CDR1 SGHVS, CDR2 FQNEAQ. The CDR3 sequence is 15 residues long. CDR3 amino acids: CASSFTSGRAETQYF. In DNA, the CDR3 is TGTGCCAGCAGCTTCACTAGCGGGAGGGCCGAGACCCAGTACTTC.

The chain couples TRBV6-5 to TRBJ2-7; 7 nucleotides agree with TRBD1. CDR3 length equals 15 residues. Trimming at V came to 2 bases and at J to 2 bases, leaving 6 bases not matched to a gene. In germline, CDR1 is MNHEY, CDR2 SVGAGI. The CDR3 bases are TGTGCCAGCAGTTACGGCGGACAGGAGGCCTACGAGCAGTACTTC. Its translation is CASSYGGQEAYEQYF.

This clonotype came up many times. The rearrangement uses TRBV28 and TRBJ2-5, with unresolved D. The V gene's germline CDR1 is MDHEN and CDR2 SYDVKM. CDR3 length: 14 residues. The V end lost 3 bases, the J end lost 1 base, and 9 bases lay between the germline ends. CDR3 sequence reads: CASSFSVVQETQYF. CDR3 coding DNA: TGTGCCAGCAGTTTCTCGGTCGTCCAAGAGACCCAGTACTTC.

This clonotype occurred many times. The CDR3 spells CASSLSGPLWGYTF. CDR3 bases: TGTGCCAGCAGCCTCTCCGGGCCGTTGTGGGGCTACACCTTC. The gene calls are TRBV14 and TRBJ1-2, with D unresolved. This CDR3 spans 14 amino acids. In germline, CDR1 is SGHDN, CDR2 FVKESK. V was trimmed by 4 bases and J by 8 bases, leaving 17 bases between them.

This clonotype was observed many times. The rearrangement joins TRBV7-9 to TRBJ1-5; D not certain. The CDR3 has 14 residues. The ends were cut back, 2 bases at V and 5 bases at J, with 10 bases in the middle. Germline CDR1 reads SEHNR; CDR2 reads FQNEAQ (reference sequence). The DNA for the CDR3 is TGTGCCAGCAGCTTAAATGGGAGGGATCAGCCCCAGCATTTT. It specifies CASSLNGRDQPQHF.

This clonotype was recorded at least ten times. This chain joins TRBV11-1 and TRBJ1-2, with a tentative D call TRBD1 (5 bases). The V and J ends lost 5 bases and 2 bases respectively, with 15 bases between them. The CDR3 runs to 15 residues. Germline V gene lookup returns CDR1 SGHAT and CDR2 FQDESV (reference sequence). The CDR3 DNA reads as TGTGCCAGCAGCACCCCGACAGCTGGCAACTATGGCTACACCTTC. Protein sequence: CASSTPTAGNYGYTF. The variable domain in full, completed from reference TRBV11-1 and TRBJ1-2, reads EAEVAQSPRYKITEKSQAVAFWCDPISGHATLYWYRQILGQGPELLVQFQDESVVDDSQLPKDRFSAERLKGVDSTLKIQPAELGDSAMYLCASSTPTAGNYGYTFGSGTRLTVV.

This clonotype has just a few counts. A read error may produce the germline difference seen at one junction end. CDR3 in amino acids: CASSPATGKEEIQYF. The DNA of the CDR3 is TGTGCCAGCAGCCCCGCGACAGGGAAGGAAGAGATCCAGTACTTC. The chain recombines TRBV7-8 with TRBJ2-5, with 7 bases that match TRBD1. The CDR3 contains 15 residues. Germline-derived CDR1 and CDR2 are SGHVS and FQNEAQ.

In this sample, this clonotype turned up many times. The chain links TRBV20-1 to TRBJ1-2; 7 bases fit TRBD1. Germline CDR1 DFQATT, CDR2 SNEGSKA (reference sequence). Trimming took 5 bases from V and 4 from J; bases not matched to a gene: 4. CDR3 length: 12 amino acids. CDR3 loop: CSAWDRIYGYTF. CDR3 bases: TGCAGTGCTTGGGACAGAATCTATGGCTACACCTTC.

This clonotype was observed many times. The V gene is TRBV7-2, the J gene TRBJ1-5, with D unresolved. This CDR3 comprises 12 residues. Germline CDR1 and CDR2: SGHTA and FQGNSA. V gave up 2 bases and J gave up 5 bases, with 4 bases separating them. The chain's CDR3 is CASSLMYQPQHF. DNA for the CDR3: TGTGCCAGCAGCTTAATGTATCAGCCCCAGCATTTT.

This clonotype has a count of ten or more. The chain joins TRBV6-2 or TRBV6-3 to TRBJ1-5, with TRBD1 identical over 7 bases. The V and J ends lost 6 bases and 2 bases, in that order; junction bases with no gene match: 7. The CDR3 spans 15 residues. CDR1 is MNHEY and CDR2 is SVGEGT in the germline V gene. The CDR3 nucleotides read TGTGCCAGCAGCACAGGGGATGTTGGCAATCAGCCCCAGCATTTT. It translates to CASSTGDVGNQPQHF.

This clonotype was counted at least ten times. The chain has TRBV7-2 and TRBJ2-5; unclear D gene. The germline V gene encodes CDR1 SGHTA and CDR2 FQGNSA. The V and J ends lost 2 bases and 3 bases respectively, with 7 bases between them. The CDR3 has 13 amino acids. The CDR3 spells CASSLMPEETQYF. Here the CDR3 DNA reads TGTGCCAGCAGCTTAATGCCAGAAGAGACCCAGTACTTC.

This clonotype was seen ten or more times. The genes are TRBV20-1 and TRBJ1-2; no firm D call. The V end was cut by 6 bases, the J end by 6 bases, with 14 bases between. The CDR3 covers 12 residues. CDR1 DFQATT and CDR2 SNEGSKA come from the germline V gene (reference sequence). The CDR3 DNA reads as TGCAGTGCCCAGCCTCACGCGCATGGCTACACCTTC. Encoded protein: CSAQPHAHGYTF.

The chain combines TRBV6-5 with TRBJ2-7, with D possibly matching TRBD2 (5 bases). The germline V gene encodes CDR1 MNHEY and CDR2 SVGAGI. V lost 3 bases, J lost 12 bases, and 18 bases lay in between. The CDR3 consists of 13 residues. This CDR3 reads CASSYGPEGRAYF. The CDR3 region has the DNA TGTGCCAGCAGTTATGGCCCAGAGGGCCGGGCGTACTTC.

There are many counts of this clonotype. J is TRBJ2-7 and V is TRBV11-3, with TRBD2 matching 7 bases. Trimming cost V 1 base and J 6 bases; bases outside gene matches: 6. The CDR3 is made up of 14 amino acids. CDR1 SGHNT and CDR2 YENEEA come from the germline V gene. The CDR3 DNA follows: TGTGCCAGCAGCTTAGTTGCGGGAGTGGTCGAGCAGTACTTC. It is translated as CASSLVAGVVEQYF. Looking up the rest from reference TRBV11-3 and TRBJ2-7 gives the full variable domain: EAGVVQSPRYKIIEKKQPVAFWCNPISGHNTLYWYLQNLGQGPELLIRYENEEAVDDSQLPKDRFSAERLKGVDSTLKIQPAELGDSAVYLCASSLVAGVVEQYFGPGTRLTVT.

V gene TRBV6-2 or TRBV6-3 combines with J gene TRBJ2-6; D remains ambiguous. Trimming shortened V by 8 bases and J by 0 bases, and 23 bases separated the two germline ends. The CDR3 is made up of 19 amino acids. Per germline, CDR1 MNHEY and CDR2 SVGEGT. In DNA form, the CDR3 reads TGTGCCAGCCGTACTTCCCGGGCGGATATCAACTCTGGGGCCAACGTCCTGACTTTC. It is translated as CASRTSRADINSGANVLTF.

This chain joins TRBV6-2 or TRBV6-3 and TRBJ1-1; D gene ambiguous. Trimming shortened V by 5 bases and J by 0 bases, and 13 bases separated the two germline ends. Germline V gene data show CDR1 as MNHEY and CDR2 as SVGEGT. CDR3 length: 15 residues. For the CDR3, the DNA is TGTGCCAGCAGTCAGACACTTACGGTGAACACTGAAGCTTTCTTT. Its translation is CASSQTLTVNTEAFF.

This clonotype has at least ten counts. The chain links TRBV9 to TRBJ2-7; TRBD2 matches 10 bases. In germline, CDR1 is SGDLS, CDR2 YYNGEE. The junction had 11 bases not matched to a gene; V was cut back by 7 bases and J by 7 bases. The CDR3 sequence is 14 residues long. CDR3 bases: TGTGCCAGCCGAGAGGGACTAGCGTTGTGGGAGCAGTACTTC. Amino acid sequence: CASREGLALWEQYF.

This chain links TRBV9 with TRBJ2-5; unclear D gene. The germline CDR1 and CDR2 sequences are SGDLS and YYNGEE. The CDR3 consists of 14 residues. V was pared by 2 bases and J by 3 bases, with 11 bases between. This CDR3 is CASSVDGIEETQYF. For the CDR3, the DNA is TGTGCCAGCAGCGTCGATGGGATTGAAGAGACCCAGTACTTC. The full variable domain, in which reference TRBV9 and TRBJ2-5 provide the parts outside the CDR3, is DSGVTQTPKHLITATGQRVTLRCSPRSGDLSVYWYQQSLDQGLQFLIQYYNGEERAKGNILERFSAQQFPDLHSELNLSSLELGDSALYFCASSVDGIEETQYFGPGTRLLVL.

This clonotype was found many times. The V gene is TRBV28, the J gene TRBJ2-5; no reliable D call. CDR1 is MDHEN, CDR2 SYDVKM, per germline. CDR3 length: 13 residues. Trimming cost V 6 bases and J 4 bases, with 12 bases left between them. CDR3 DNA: TGTGCCAGCAGCCCTTTAAGCCCAGAGACCCAGTACTTC. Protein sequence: CASSPLSPETQYF.

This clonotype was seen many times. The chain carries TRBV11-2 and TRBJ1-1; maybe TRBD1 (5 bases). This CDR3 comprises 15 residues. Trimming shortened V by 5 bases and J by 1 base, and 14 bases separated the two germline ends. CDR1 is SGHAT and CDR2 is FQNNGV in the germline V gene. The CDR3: CASSPDSRENTEAFF. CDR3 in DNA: TGTGCCAGCAGCCCCGACTCCAGGGAGAACACTGAAGCTTTCTTT.

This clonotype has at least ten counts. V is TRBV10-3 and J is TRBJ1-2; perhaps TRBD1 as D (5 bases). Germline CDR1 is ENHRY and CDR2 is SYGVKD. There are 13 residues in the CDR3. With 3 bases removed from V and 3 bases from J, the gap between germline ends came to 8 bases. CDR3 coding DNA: TGTGCCATCAGTGACGGGGGGTACTATGGCTACACCTTC. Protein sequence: CAISDGGYYGYTF.

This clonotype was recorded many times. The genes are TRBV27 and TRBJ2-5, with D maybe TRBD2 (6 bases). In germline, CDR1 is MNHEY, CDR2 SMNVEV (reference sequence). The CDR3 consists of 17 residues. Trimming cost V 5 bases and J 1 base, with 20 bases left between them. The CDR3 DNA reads TGTGCCAGCAGTAACCAATTACCGGGACTGTCCCAAGAGACCCAGTACTTC. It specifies CASSNQLPGLSQETQYF.

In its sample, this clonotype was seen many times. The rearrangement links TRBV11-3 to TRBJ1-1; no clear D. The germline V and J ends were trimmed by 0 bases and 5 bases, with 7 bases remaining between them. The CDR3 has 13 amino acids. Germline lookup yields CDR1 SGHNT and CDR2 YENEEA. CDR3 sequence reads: CASSLDLRTEAFF. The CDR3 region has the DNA TGTGCCAGCAGCTTAGATCTCAGGACTGAAGCTTTCTTT.